This is a list of T cell receptor beta chains from one sample in a study of cytomegalovirus exposure and HLA in healthy donors. Using immunoSEQ multiplex PCR, the repertoire was profiled, and TCRdb retains in-frame clones only, with some absent. The sample comprises approximately 150,000 clones, roughly 80% of which are singletons, and more than 4% rests with the top ten. The sample comprised PBMCs. Receptor source: a man between 40 and 49 years old in good health and CMV-seronegative. Each CDR3 is given with its conserved first and last residue. A D gene is named only where the DNA matches it firmly. Clone size is stated in some rows and not others, as once, few, many or a class when expanded.

>NA|TRBV27|TRBJ2-7|NA
CASKTTVVGKYEQYF
TGTGCCAGCAAGACTACGGTCGTAGGGAAATACGAGCAGTACTTC
>NA|TRBV2|TRBJ1-6|NA
CASIRRGEGSPLHF
TGTGCCAGCATTCGCCGGGGGGAAGGTTCACCCCTCCACTTT
>NA|TRBV4-3|TRBJ2-5|NA
CASSQEVEDQETQYF
TGCGCCAGCAGCCAAGAGGTAGAGGACCAAGAGACCCAGTACTTC
>NA|TRBV29-1|TRBJ2-1|few
CSVEASGSTLGQFF
TGCAGCGTTGAGGCTAGTGGGTCCACCCTTGGGCAGTTCTTC
>TRBD1|TRBV15|TRBJ2-7|once
CATSRPRDRYEQYF
TGTGCCACCAGCAGACCTCGGGACAGGTACGAGCAGTACTTC
>NA|TRBV4-3|TRBJ1-4|NA
CASSQGRAPVNEKLFF
TGCGCCAGCAGCCAAGGGAGAGCGCCCGTTAATGAAAAACTGTTTTTT
>NA|TRBV28|TRBJ2-7|NA
CASSTRQKQYF
TGTGCCAGCAGCACACGACAGAAGCAGTACTTC
>NA|TRBV7-6|TRBJ2-3|NA
CATGDGDTQYF
TGTGCCACCGGGGATGGAGATACGCAGTATTTT
>NA|TRBV4-2|TRBJ2-7|NA
CASSQGYEGGHEQYF
TGTGCCAGCAGCCAAGGGTATGAGGGAGGCCACGAGCAGTACTTC
>TRBD2|TRBV27|TRBJ2-3|NA
CASSLGQLAGGRDTQYF
TGTGCCAGCAGTTTGGGTCAGCTAGCGGGGGGTAGAGATACGCAGTATTTT
>TRBD1|TRBV6-5|TRBJ2-7|NA
CASGLGQAYEQYF
TGTGCCAGCGGGTTGGGACAGGCCTACGAGCAGTACTTC
>TRBD2|TRBV11-2|TRBJ2-4|NA
CASTGGGIKNIQYF
TGTGCCAGCACCGGGGGGGGGATTAAAAACATTCAGTACTTC
>NA|TRBV13|TRBJ2-2|NA
CASSPPLAAGELFF
TGTGCCAGCAGCCCCCCTCTGGCGGCCGGGGAGCTGTTTTTT
>NA|TRBV7-9|TRBJ1-1|NA
CASSFRGEENTEAFF
TGTGCCAGCAGCTTCCGAGGGGAGGAGAACACTGAAGCTTTCTTT
>TRBD1|TRBV18|TRBJ1-2|NA
CASSPRDSSNYGYTF
TGTGCCAGCTCACCCCGGGACAGCTCTAACTATGGCTACACCTTC
>TRBD2|TRBV6-5|TRBJ2-3|NA
CASAGTSINTDTQYF
TGTGCCAGCGCGGGGACTAGCATTAACACAGATACGCAGTATTTT
>NA|TRBV19|TRBJ2-1|NA
CASSASSSRLSNEQFF
TGTGCCAGTAGTGCCTCTAGCAGTCGATTAAGCAATGAGCAGTTCTTC
>NA|TRBV7-9|TRBJ1-3|few
CAVRTGSGNTIYF
TGTGCCGTTCGTACGGGGTCTGGAAACACCATATATTTT
>NA|TRBV15|TRBJ1-5|NA
CATSLSTGDQPQHF
TGTGCCACCAGCTTGTCGACGGGGGATCAGCCCCAGCATTTT
>TRBD1|TRBV7-6|TRBJ1-1|NA
CASSSTTGGNTEAFF
TGTGCCAGCAGCTCGACGACAGGGGGCAACACTGAAGCTTTCTTT
>TRBD2|TRBV5-1|TRBJ2-3|few
CASSLESLAGGFGTDTQYF
TGCGCCAGCAGCTTGGAAAGTCTAGCGGGGGGTTTTGGCACAGATACGCAGTATTTT
>NA|TRBV1|TRBJ2-7|NA
CTSSPLAGLTYEQYF
TGCACCAGCAGCCCCCTAGCGGGACTTACCTACGAGCAGTACTTC
>NA|TRBV7-2|TRBJ2-7|NA
CASSLAGSSYEQYF
TGTGCCAGCAGCTTAGCGGGGAGCTCCTACGAGCAGTACTTC
>TRBD1|TRBV19|TRBJ1-2|NA
CASSIGYRGGYTF
TGTGCCAGTAGTATAGGATACAGGGGCGGCTACACCTTC
>NA|TRBV11-3|TRBJ2-7|NA
CASSSNTGFEQYF
TGTGCCAGCAGCTCGAATACAGGTTTCGAGCAGTACTTC
>NA|TRBV6-5|TRBJ2-1|few
CASSYPGRRDEQFF
TGTGCCAGCAGTTATCCGGGGCGGAGGGATGAGCAGTTCTTC
>TRBD1|TRBV11-2|TRBJ2-6|NA
CASSSRDRGPGANVLTF
TGTGCCAGCAGCTCCCGGGACAGGGGGCCTGGGGCCAACGTCCTGACTTTC
>NA|TRBV5-1|TRBJ2-3|NA
CASSLGGPDTQYF
TGCGCCAGCAGCTTGGGGGGCCCAGATACGCAGTATTTT
>NA|TRBV19|TRBJ2-2|NA
CASSNTQKNTGELFF
TGTGCCAGTAGTAACACCCAAAAGAACACCGGGGAGCTGTTTTTT
>TRBD2|TRBV30|TRBJ2-3|few
CAWSGLAQDTQYF
TGTGCCTGGAGCGGACTAGCGCAAGATACGCAGTATTTT
>NA|TRBV2|TRBJ1-5|NA
CASSDRGHESNQPQHF
TGTGCCAGCAGTGACCGGGGACACGAAAGCAATCAGCCCCAGCATTTT
>TRBD1|TRBV5-5|TRBJ2-6|NA
CASSFSAGGSGANVLTF
TGTGCCAGCAGCTTTTCGGCAGGGGGCTCTGGGGCCAACGTCCTGACTTTC
>NA|TRBV4-3|TRBJ1-2|NA
CASSQEAAGLNYGYTF
TGCGCCAGCAGCCAAGAGGCGGCAGGGCTTAACTATGGCTACACCTTC
>TRBD1|TRBV7-2|TRBJ1-6|NA
CASSSKTGKIRSPLHF
TGTGCCAGCAGCTCCAAGACAGGGAAAATCCGTTCACCCCTCCACTTT
>NA|TRBV30|TRBJ2-7|NA
CAWSVSEEYEQYF
TGTGCCTGGAGTGTTTCGGAGGAGTACGAGCAGTACTTC
>TRBD1|TRBV7-2|TRBJ1-1|NA
CASSLARVRDSEAFF
TGTGCCAGCAGCTTAGCGCGGGTGCGGGACAGTGAAGCTTTCTTT
>NA|TRBV5-6|TRBJ1-6|NA
CASSLNGLINSPLHF
TGTGCCAGCAGCTTAAACGGACTGATAAATTCACCCCTCCACTTT
>NA|TRBV27|TRBJ1-5|NA
CASSFGGGHQPQHF
TGTGCCAGCAGTTTCGGGGGTGGCCATCAGCCCCAGCATTTT
>NA|TRBV7-9|TRBJ2-7|NA
CASSLTRPSYEQYF
TGTGCCAGCAGCTTAACTCGCCCTTCCTACGAGCAGTACTTC
>NA|TRBV18|TRBJ1-4|NA
CASSPPNSPNEKLFF
TGTGCCAGCTCACCACCGAACAGCCCTAATGAAAAACTGTTTTTT
>TRBD2|TRBV18|TRBJ2-3|NA
CASSPDKRGRTDTQYF
TGTGCCAGCTCACCTGATAAGCGGGGACGCACAGATACGCAGTATTTT
>TRBD1|TRBV9|TRBJ1-1|NA
CASSPQGQGNTEAFF
TGTGCCAGCAGCCCCCAGGGACAGGGGAACACTGAAGCTTTCTTT
>TRBD2|TRBV29-1|TRBJ2-3|NA
CSVCLAGELDTQYF
TGCAGCGTGTGCCTAGCGGGGGAATTAGATACGCAGTATTTT
>TRBD1|TRBV5-1|TRBJ2-1|few
CASSLGTGKGLNEQFF
TGCGCCAGCAGCTTGGGGACAGGGAAGGGGTTGAATGAGCAGTTCTTC
>NA|TRBV21-1|TRBJ1-4|NA
CASSPPGTYEKLFF
TGTGCCAGCAGCCCCCCAGGAACCTATGAAAAACTGTTTTTT
>NA|TRBV18|TRBJ2-5|NA
CASSPGETQYF
TGTGCCAGCTCCCCGGGAGAGACCCAGTACTTC
>TRBD2|TRBV5-6|TRBJ2-5|NA
CASSFGRGQETQYF
TGTGCCAGCAGCTTCGGGAGGGGGCAAGAGACCCAGTACTTC
>TRBD1|TRBV30|TRBJ1-2|NA
CAGDRASGYTF
TGTGCCGGGGACAGGGCGAGTGGCTACACCTTC
>NA|TRBV9|TRBJ2-7|NA
CASSVETGNSYEQYF
TGTGCCAGCAGCGTAGAAACGGGGAACTCCTACGAGCAGTACTTC
>TRBD1|TRBV28|TRBJ1-1|once
CASSPRTGNTEAFF
TGTGCCAGCAGTCCCCGGACAGGAAACACTGAAGCTTTCTTT
>TRBD1|TRBV6-5|TRBJ2-1|NA
CASRIGQGNYNEQFF
TGTGCCAGCAGAATCGGACAGGGGAATTACAATGAGCAGTTCTTC
>NA|TRBV7-3|TRBJ2-5|NA
CASSRDPGIQETQYF
TGTGCCAGCAGCCGAGACCCAGGCATCCAAGAGACCCAGTACTTC
>NA|TRBV30|TRBJ2-7|NA
CAWSVTGNEQYF
TGTGCCTGGAGTGTAACGGGGAACGAGCAGTACTTC
>NA|TRBV29-1|TRBJ1-2|NA
CSVEQTISGYTF
TGCAGCGTTGAGCAAACAATTTCTGGCTACACCTTC
>TRBD1|TRBV6-5|TRBJ2-5|NA
CATSRRQGRETQYF
TGTGCCACCTCAAGGAGACAGGGGAGGGAGACCCAGTACTTC